This T cell receptor beta chain was recorded in a study of cytomegalovirus exposure and HLA in healthy donors. Comments on this clone: Its antigen is unknown.

Study-wide results and limits: A later examination showed that TCR association rates differed by HLA locus, with DRB1 most and HLA-C fewest. Sequencing artifact likely explains a cluster of highly shared sequence variants. Most of the TCR beta V segments (in an earlier analysis) were productive either about 87% or about 30% of the time.

The CDR3 is made up of 14 amino acids. Germline CDR1 and CDR2: SGHAT and FQNNGV. The germline V and J ends were trimmed by 5 bases and 9 bases, with 17 bases remaining between them. Use of 60 Vbeta and 13 Jbeta primers characterized the PCR. Repertoires were generated with immunoSEQ multiplex PCR, while TCRdb's copy carries only in-frame clones and drops some. The sample consists of 180,000 or so clones, roughly 80% of them appearing once. What was sequenced was PBMCs. The TCR sequence derives from a girl aged 10 to 17 in good health and CMV-seropositive. The rearrangement links TRBV11-2 to TRBJ2-1; D is possibly TRBD2 (5 bases). CDR3 nucleotides: TGTGCCAGCAGCGGCCCCGGTCGGGAATTTGAGCAGTTCTTC. Amino acids: CASSGPGREFEQFF. Supplemented by reference TRBV11-2 and TRBJ2-1, the full variable domain reads EAGVAQSPRYKIIEKRQSVAFWCNPISGHATLYWYQQILGQGPKLLIQFQNNGVVDDSQLPKDRFSAERLKGVDSTLKIQPAKLEDSAVYLCASSGPGREFEQFFGPGTRLTVL.